The 17 T cell receptor delta chains below were found in one sample sequenced in a study of gamma-delta T cells after stem cell transplantation. TCRdb re-processed the RT-PCR reads via CATT. The sample contains roughly 3,000 delta-chain clones, roughly 1.4% of which appear only once. Sequenced sample: gamma-delta T cells. The receptors shown here come from a human donor. It is not recorded whose cells these are; they may come from a transplant donor.

This chain uses TRDV1 with TRDJ4; 11 nucleotides agree with TRDD3. J gave up 1 base and V 1 base, and 23 bases lay outside the gene matches. CDR1 TSWWSYY and CDR2 QGS come from the germline V gene. The CDR3 covers 22 residues. In nucleotides, the CDR3 is TGTGCTCTTGGGGAACCCTATTTCCTACCCTGGGTGTTGGGGGATACGCTCAGACCCCTGATCTTT. Its translation is CALGEPYFLPWVLGDTLRPLIF.

This clone was recorded a few times. The amino acid sequence in TCRdb belongs to a much larger clone and departs from this DNA's translation at residue 14, likely a sequencing read error; the sequence shown is translated from the DNA. V and J are TRDV1 and TRDJ1; 10 nucleotides agree with TRDD3. CDR3 length equals 18 residues. V lost 1 base and J lost 10; bases outside the gene matches: 18. Per germline, CDR1 TSWWSYY and CDR2 QGS. In nucleotides, the CDR3 is TGTGCTCTTGGGGAACCAGGCCCCTGTACTGGGGGATGTAGGAGACTCATCTTT. It translates to CALGEPGPCTGGCRRLIF.

A note on this clone: A far larger clone is just one base off, so this is likely a read error. Other DNA sequences within the sample encode an identical CDR3. J is TRDJ1 and V is TRDV2, with 9 bases lining up with TRDD3. V trimming: 3 bases; J trimming: 0 bases; junction bases outside the gene matches: 13. This CDR3 contains 18 residues. Per the germline V gene, CDR1 is GEAIGNYY and CDR2 is EKD. CDR3 nucleotides: TGTGCCTGTGACCACGTACTGGGGGACACGCGTAACACCGATAAACTCATCTTT. Translated, it gives CACDHVLGDTRNTDKLIF.

This clone has more than one count but fewer than ten. The DNA translation disagrees with the TCRdb protein at residue 11, so the protein in this description comes from the DNA. The V call is TRDV1, the J call TRDJ1; 10 bases are shared with TRDD3. The trim removed 3 bases at V and 0 bases at J, leaving 22 bases unmatched. The CDR3 extends over 22 amino acids. Germline-derived CDR1 and CDR2 are TSWWSYY and QGS. This CDR3 reads CALGEAQFLRTWWGIHTDKLIF. CDR3 in DNA: TGTGCTCTTGGGGAGGCCCAGTTCCTACGCACGTGGTGGGGGATACACACCGATAAACTCATCTTT.

About this clone: A read error is the likely source, as a far larger clone sits one nucleotide away. The rearrangement uses TRDV2 and TRDJ1, with 12 bases aligning to TRDD3. Germline loops: CDR1 GEAIGNYY, CDR2 EKD. After removal of 1 base from V and 0 bases from J, the junction contained 14 bases not matched to a gene. This CDR3 has 20 residues. The CDR3 protein is CACDTLRPGGYDRDTDKLIF. The CDR3 DNA reads TGTGCCTGTGACACTCTACGGCCTGGGGGATACGATCGGGACACCGATAAACTCATCTTT.

Relative to its sample, this clone is medium-sized. The V call is TRDV2, the J call TRDJ1, with 13 bases matching TRDD3. The CDR3 contains 17 residues. The V and J ends lost 0 bases and 2 bases, in that order; junction bases with no gene match: 5. Germline CDR1 GEAIGNYY, CDR2 EKD. In nucleotides, the CDR3 is TGTGCCTGTGACACCCTACTGGGGGATACGCATACCGATAAACTCATCTTT. Translated, it gives CACDTLLGDTHTDKLIF.

Remarks on this clone: One base away lies a much larger clone, so this may be a sequencing read error. This specimen includes other DNA sequences encoding the same CDR3. The chain joins TRDV2 to TRDJ1, with unresolved D. The germline gives CDR1 GEAIGNYY, CDR2 EKD. V dropped 4 bases and J dropped 2 bases, with 16 bases sitting between them. The CDR3 runs 15 residues. The CDR3, as DNA: TGTGCCTGTGATACGGTCTCGGCGGATACCGATAAACTCATCTTT. This sequence encodes CACDTVSADTDKLIF.

This clone has a handful of counts. A junction end diverges from the germline sequence, so it may reflect a read error. This chain joins TRDV2 and TRDJ1; TRDD3 agrees at 13 bases. The CDR3 spans 16 residues. Germline V lookup: CDR1 GEAIGNYY, CDR2 EKD. The CDR3 nucleotides read TGTGCCTGTGACCCGGTACTGGGGGATACGACCGGTAAACTCATCTTT. It is translated as CACDPVLGDTTGKLIF.

This clone was observed a handful of times. TCRdb shows a much larger clone's protein in place of this DNA's translation, and the two differ at residue 8, likely through a read error; the protein shown is translated from the DNA. The rearrangement links TRDV2 to TRDJ1; TRDD3 might be the D (5 bases). Germline V gene lookup returns CDR1 GEAIGNYY and CDR2 EKD. The CDR3 contains 13 residues. With 3 bases removed from V and 4 bases from J, the gap between germline ends came to 11 bases. CDR3: CACDGLGGDKLIF. The CDR3 nucleotides are TGTGCCTGTGACGGTCTCGGGGGCGATAAACTCATCTTT.

This clone was picked up a small number of times. This could be a read error, since a much larger clone is one nucleotide away. Within the sample, other DNA sequences also encode this same CDR3. V is TRDV2 and J is TRDJ1; D might be TRDD3 (5 bases). Germline CDR1 and CDR2: GEAIGNYY and EKD. This CDR3 spans 15 amino acids. CDR3 residues: CACDGITAAADKLIF. CDR3 nucleotides: TGCGCCTGTGATGGGATCACGGCGGCCGCCGATAAACTCATCTTT.

The chain carries TRDV2 and TRDJ1; 12 nucleotides line up with TRDD3. Germline V gene sequence: CDR1 GEAIGNYY, CDR2 EKD. The J segment lost 1 base and the V segment lost 0 bases, leaving 26 bases of the junction unmatched. The CDR3 consists of 24 residues. The CDR3 DNA reads as TGTGCCTGTGACACCGAGGACCTTAGTCGTACTGGGGGATACATAACCGCGAGCACCGATAAACTCATCTTT. It yields the protein CACDTEDLSRTGGYITASTDKLIF.

This clone is medium-sized by share. Within the sample, other DNA sequences also encode this same CDR3. The chain joins TRDV2 to TRDJ1; D unresolved. CDR3 size: 15 residues. With 0 bases removed from V and 0 bases from J, the gap between germline ends came to 10 bases. Germline CDR1 GEAIGNYY, CDR2 EKD. The CDR3 sequence: CACDTLGPYTDKLIF. The DNA for the CDR3 is TGTGCCTGTGACACCCTCGGTCCCTACACCGATAAACTCATCTTT.

This clone is labeled medium-sized (0.01 to 0.1%). The rearrangement links TRDV2 to TRDJ1; 9 bases agree with TRDD3. The CDR3 covers 17 residues. The ends lost 3 bases at V and 0 bases at J; junction bases unmatched: 10. CDR1 is GEAIGNYY and CDR2 is EKD in the germline V gene. The CDR3 region is CACDPILGDSYTDKLIF. The CDR3 DNA is TGTGCCTGTGACCCAATACTGGGGGACTCGTACACCGATAAACTCATCTTT.

This clone is labeled medium-sized (0.01 to 0.1%). CDR3 loop: CACDPLGDADKLIF. In nucleotides, the CDR3 is TGTGCCTGTGACCCACTGGGGGATGCCGATAAACTCATCTTT. The gene calls are TRDV2 and TRDJ1; TRDD3 aligns across 10 bases. The CDR3 consists of 14 residues. J gave up 3 bases and V 3 bases, and 3 bases lay outside the gene matches. Germline loops: CDR1 GEAIGNYY, CDR2 EKD.

By its share, this clone is medium-sized. This chain joins TRDV1 and TRDJ1, with a weak D call TRDD3 (8 bases). The CDR3 extends over 22 amino acids. CDR1 TSWWSYY and CDR2 QGS come from the germline V gene. Between the trimmed V and J ends, which lost 9 bases and 0 bases, there was a span of 38 bases. The CDR3 loop reads CALSKPPSSGLWGTPYTDKLIF. The CDR3 DNA follows: TGTGCTCTGAGTAAACCTCCTTCCTCGGGGCTCTGGGGGACCCCGTACACCGATAAACTCATCTTT.

By share, this clone counts as medium-sized (0.01 to 0.1%). This rearrangement joins TRDV2 to TRDJ1; 11 positions match TRDD3. V gave up 0 bases and J gave up 4 bases; unmatched junction bases: 3. CDR3 size: 15 residues. From germline, CDR1 is GEAIGNYY and CDR2 EKD. DNA for the CDR3: TGTGCCTGTGACACCCTGGGGGATACAAACGATAAACTCATCTTT. This encodes CACDTLGDTNDKLIF.

This clone is labeled large. V usage is TRDV1 and J usage is TRDJ1; 12 positions agree with TRDD3. The germline V gene has CDR1 TSWWSYY and CDR2 QGS. This CDR3 spans 26 amino acids. With 1 base clipped from V and 0 bases from J, the junction kept 30 bases outside the gene matches. CDR3 coding DNA: TGTGCTCTTGGGGAACCCCTCCTAGGGGGCCTTTACTGGGGGATACCGGGGGAAACGTACACCGATAAACTCATCTTT. This gives the protein CALGEPLLGGLYWGIPGETYTDKLIF.